Each of the 12 T cell receptor beta chains below was sequenced from the same sample in a study of pediatric ulcerative colitis. Generated by immunoSEQ multiplex PCR, the TCRdb table keeps only in-frame clones and is missing some. The repertoire holds 10,000 or so clones, over 80% seen once, with approximately 7% in the top ten. Sequenced: blood. The receptors here all came from a girl aged 10-17 years with moderate ulcerative colitis.

This chain connects TRBV20-1 to TRBJ2-1; D gene unclear. Germline V gene sequence: CDR1 DFQATT, CDR2 SNEGSKA (reference sequence). Trimming removed 5 bases from V and 7 bases from J, with 6 bases in between. This CDR3 comprises 10 residues. The CDR3 DNA follows: TGCAGTGCTGCCAGTAATGAGCAGTTCTTC. It is translated as CSAASNEQFF.

J is TRBJ1-2 and V is TRBV19; 9 bases map to TRBD1. The junction had 4 bases not matched to a gene; V was cut back by 5 bases and J by 6 bases. Germline lookup yields CDR1 LNHDA and CDR2 SQIVND (reference sequence). The CDR3 is 13 residues long. The CDR3: CASSSTGGDGYTF. Here the CDR3 DNA reads TGTGCCAGTAGTTCCACAGGGGGCGATGGCTACACCTTC.

The chain uses TRBV15 and TRBJ1-6; D is undetermined. V was trimmed by 0 bases and J by 6 bases, leaving 3 bases between them. Germline V gene lookup returns CDR1 LNHNV and CDR2 YYDKDF (reference sequence). CDR3 length: 13 residues. Here the CDR3 DNA reads TGTGCCACCAGCAGAGATCCTAATTCACCCCTCCACTTT. It specifies CATSRDPNSPLHF.

The chain has TRBV30 and TRBJ1-6, with D perhaps TRBD1 (5 bases). The CDR3 loop spans 16 amino acids. Trimming left V 2 bases short and J 8 bases short, with 19 bases between. CDR1 is GTSNPN and CDR2 is SVGIG in the germline V gene (reference sequence). In nucleotides, the CDR3 is TGTGCCTGGAGTCCCTTGATAGGCAGGGATGATTCACCCCTCCACTTT. It specifies CAWSPLIGRDDSPLHF.

V usage is TRBV29-1 and J usage is TRBJ1-3, with D possibly being TRBD1 (6 bases). Deletions cut 6 bases from V and 4 bases from J, with 10 bases between. CDR1 and CDR2 from the germline V gene are SQVTM and ANQGSEA. This CDR3 has 12 amino acids. CDR3 DNA sequence: TGCAGCGTGCTAGGACAGGGAAACACCATATATTTT. It encodes CSVLGQGNTIYF.

The J gene is TRBJ1-2, the V gene TRBV5-1; D is ambiguous. The CDR3 is 13 amino acids. Germline CDR1 reads SGHRS; CDR2 reads YFSETQ. V lost 2 bases and J lost 2, with 7 bases in between. DNA for the CDR3: TGCGCCAGCAGCTTCGGCCAGAACTATGGCTACACCTTC. Translating gives CASSFGQNYGYTF.

The rearrangement links TRBV30 to TRBJ2-5; possibly TRBD2 for D (6 bases). V was cut by 2 bases and J by 0 bases, with 7 bases left in between. The CDR3 spans 13 residues. Germline-derived CDR1 and CDR2 are GTSNPN and SVGIG (reference sequence). In DNA form, the CDR3 reads TGTGCCTGGAGTAGGGACTACCAAGAGACCCAGTACTTC. Translation gives CAWSRDYQETQYF.

In this sample, this clone turned up once. V usage is TRBV10-3 and J usage is TRBJ2-1; the D gene could be TRBD1 or TRBD2 (5 bases each). CDR1 and CDR2 from the germline V gene are ENHRY and SYGVKD. The germline V and J ends were trimmed by 2 bases and 14 bases, with 13 bases remaining between them. CDR3 length equals 12 residues. CDR3 residues: CAISEPGRWKFF. The CDR3 coding sequence is TGTGCCATCAGTGAGCCGGGGCGGTGGAAGTTCTTC.

The V and J genes are TRBV7-9 and TRBJ2-5, with 8 bases identical to TRBD1. The J call could be wrong; TRBJ2-7 is a better fit for the DNA end. The CDR3 runs 16 residues. The germline gives CDR1 SEHNR, CDR2 FQNEAQ (reference sequence). CDR3 in amino acids: CASSGGQDSLSYEQYF. The CDR3 nucleotides read TGTGCCAGCAGCGGGGGACAGGACAGCCTTTCCTACGAGCAGTACTTC.

The rearrangement joins TRBV6-1 to TRBJ2-1, with 11 bases matching TRBD2. Germline assignment: CDR1 MNHNS and CDR2 SASEGT. Trimming removed 4 bases from V and 0 bases from J; junction bases left unmatched: 2. The CDR3 runs to 16 residues. CDR3 residues: CASSVTSGSSYNEQFF. DNA of the CDR3: TGTGCCAGCAGTGTCACTAGCGGGAGCTCCTACAATGAGCAGTTCTTC.

CDR3 DNA sequence: TGTGCCAGCAGCCAACAGGAGAACACTGAAGCTTTCTTT. It is translated as CASSQQENTEAFF. The chain combines TRBV7-6 with TRBJ1-1; D may be TRBD1 (5 bases). V shed 5 bases and J shed 1 base, with 8 bases lying between them. Germline CDR1 reads SGHVS; CDR2 reads FNYEAQ. This CDR3 is 13 amino acids long.

The genes are TRBV10-1 and TRBJ2-1, with unresolved D. CDR3 length equals 11 residues. The V end was cut by 5 bases, the J end by 5 bases, with 4 bases between. Germline CDR1 and CDR2: WNHNN and SYGVQD (reference sequence). In DNA form, the CDR3 reads TGCGCCAGCAGTTTACACAATGAGCAGTTCTTC. This gives the protein CASSLHNEQFF.